The present T cell receptor beta chain was sequenced within a study of cytomegalovirus exposure and HLA in healthy donors (dated by TCRdb to the late 2010s). With regard to the full study: According to a later analysis, one platform produced both the roughly 110 validation repertoires and the roughly 650 repertoires of the first cohort. Besides the first cohort of approximately 710 subjects, a separate validation cohort made up of roughly 120 different subjects was used. The study aimed to test whether signatures of past pathogen exposure could be identified by cataloging public T cell receptors. The study combined high-throughput TCR immunosequencing, statistical association of individual TCRs with disease status, and machine learning to predict cytomegalovirus infection status.

Comments on this clone: This clone's antigen is unknown. No much larger clone exists at a distance of one base, and base qualities are not known.

Results the study describes overall, beyond this receptor: Most TCR sequences were observed very rarely across donors, whereas some public TCRs were present in many individuals. A later analysis lacked HLA typing for the validation cohort, so it scored co-occurrence in that cohort across all 130 or so repertoires. A later analysis found that TCRs clustered in the first cohort also tended to co-occur in the approximately 120 validation repertoires, with more than 90% of cluster scores above 0. It was suggested by the authors that the approach could potentially be generalized to other disease states and immunological phenotypes. A total of fewer than 200 TCR beta chains were listed by the study as associated with cytomegalovirus. In vitro tests confirmed that a few of the cytomegalovirus-associated TCR beta chains recognize cytomegalovirus antigens. The classifier was reported to diagnose cytomegalovirus status with high specificity and sensitivity in both the original cohort and the validation cohort.

The donors belonged to the validation cohort of around 120 subjects, which was separate from the roughly 700-subject first cohort. The receptor library was made with the immunoSEQ multiplex PCR assay. Under the source paper's analysis protocol: A statistical classification framework was built for diagnosing cytomegalovirus status from the catalog of TCR beta chain sequences. TCRdb stores this immuneACCESS table with in-frame sequences only. Part of the clones is absent; in the studies checked, under half of the shortfall reflects unresolved V genes, and no reason is known for the rest. D and trimming come from the DNA, and the V and J calls and clone size come from that table. This sample holds about 400,000 clones; roughly 85% were observed only once. The ten largest clones take up around 0.8% of the sample. From its cysteine to its phenylalanine, the CDR3 spans 15 amino acids. Only CDR3 DNA is held: 45 bases, read in frame from base 1. The germline V gene sets CDR1 to ENHRY and CDR2 to SYGVKD. V ends up 10 bases short and J 3 bases short, with an unmatched junction base count of 13.

The TCR was taken from a young woman in good health and CMV-seronegative. This chain joins TRBV10-3 to TRBJ2-7, and TRBD1 matches 9 of the central bases. The specimen was PBMCs. For the CDR3, the sequence is CATGNRGRQGYEQYF. The DNA sequence is as follows: TGTGCCACAGGGAACAGGGGGCGCCAAGGCTACGAGCAGTACTTC.